Each of the 28 T cell receptor beta chains below was sequenced from the same sample in a study of OX40 agonist ivuxolimab in advanced cancers. Method: immunoSEQ multiplex PCR; TCRdb's copy keeps in-frame clones and lacks some. The sample records around 65,000 clones, about 91% being singletons. Sequences were derived from CD4+ or CD8+ T cells sorted from blood, sampled in a trial of the OX40 agonist ivuxolimab. Receptor source: an adult with an advanced solid tumor such as melanoma, head and neck, liver or kidney cancer.

This clone appeared once. This chain connects TRBV4-3 to TRBJ2-7, with TRBD1 as a possible D gene (7 bases). Between the trimmed V and J ends, which lost 5 bases and 1 base, there was a span of 18 bases. Germline V gene data show CDR1 as LGHNA and CDR2 as YSLEER. The CDR3 spans 16 residues. CDR3 nucleotide sequence: TGCGCCAGCAGCTCACCCTCAGGGGGGACGTCCTACGAGCAGTACTTC. It translates to CASSSPSGGTSYEQYF.

The gene calls are TRBV2 and TRBJ2-2; tentative D call: TRBD2 (6 bases). Germline V CDR1 and CDR2: SNHLY, FYNNEI. The CDR3 has 17 amino acids. The ends were cut back, 4 bases at V and 1 base at J, with 16 bases in the middle. The CDR3 loop reads CASSVGRQRVNTGELFF. For the CDR3, the DNA is TGTGCCAGCAGTGTGGGTCGACAGCGGGTGAACACCGGGGAGCTGTTTTTT.

The rearrangement links TRBV7-9 to TRBJ2-5, with D perhaps matching TRBD1 or TRBD2 (5 bases each). This CDR3 is built from 13 residues. V was pared by 4 bases and J by 5 bases, with 11 bases between. CDR1 and CDR2 from the germline V gene are SEHNR and FQNEAQ (reference sequence). The CDR3 region has the DNA TGTGCCAGCAGCTCGGGACCACCGGAGACCCAGTACTTC. Its protein is CASSSGPPETQYF.

This chain connects TRBV27 to TRBJ1-1; TRBD1 agrees at 7 bases. Germline V gene lookup returns CDR1 MNHEY and CDR2 SMNVEV (reference sequence). This CDR3 is 14 amino acids long. V was clipped by 8 bases and J by 3 bases; unmatched bases: 9. The CDR3 nucleotides are TGTGCCAGCTATAAGACAGGGATGGACACTGAAGCTTTCTTT. It codes for CASYKTGMDTEAFF.

The rearrangement links TRBV28 to TRBJ2-1; D is uncertain. Germline CDR1 and CDR2: MDHEN and SYDVKM. This CDR3 spans 16 amino acids. The V and J ends lost 3 bases and 4 bases respectively, with 16 bases between them. The CDR3 DNA sequence: TGTGCCAGCAGTTTGAGTGGTTCGGGCAGATACAATGAGCAGTTCTTC. This encodes CASSLSGSGRYNEQFF.

V and J are TRBV6-1 and TRBJ1-5, with D possibly matching TRBD1 (6 bases). CDR1 MNHNS and CDR2 SASEGT come from the germline V gene. This CDR3 is built from 17 residues. V was cut by 4 bases and J by 6 bases, with 22 bases left in between. CDR3 nucleotides: TGTGCCAGCAGTGCACCCTACGGGACATTTGGGGGTCAGCCCCAGCATTTT. Encoded protein: CASSAPYGTFGGQPQHF.

Of note for this clone: A clone one base away is much larger, so this may be a read error. Other DNA sequences in the same sample also yield this CDR3. The chain uses TRBV7-9 and TRBJ2-1; 7 nucleotides line up with TRBD2. After removal of 3 bases from V and 5 bases from J, the junction contained 1 base not matched to a gene. The V gene's germline CDR1 is SEHNR and CDR2 FQNEAQ (reference sequence). The CDR3 sequence is 13 residues long. The CDR3 DNA sequence: TGTGCCAGCAGCTTCCTAGCGGACAATGAGCAGTTCTTC. Its translation is CASSFLADNEQFF. Using reference TRBV7-9 and TRBJ2-1 for the parts outside the CDR3, the full variable domain is DTGVSQNPRHKITKRGQNVTFRCDPISEHNRLYWYRQTLGQGPEFLTYFQNEAQLEKSRLLSDRFSAERPKGSFSTLEIQRTEQGDSAMYLCASSFLADNEQFFGPGTRLTVL.

The genes are TRBV6-5 and TRBJ2-1; TRBD2 matches at 7 bases. Germline CDR1 MNHEY, CDR2 SVGAGI. The CDR3 extends over 15 amino acids. V shed 10 bases, J shed 5 bases, and the junction held 14 bases outside the gene matches. This CDR3 reads CAIGRGSGPHNEQFF. The CDR3 bases are TGTGCCATAGGTAGGGGTAGCGGGCCTCACAATGAGCAGTTCTTC.

The V gene is TRBV5-6, the J gene TRBJ2-1; D uncertain. In germline, CDR1 is SGHDT, CDR2 YYEEEE. The V end lost 2 bases, the J end lost 2 bases, and 8 bases lay between the germline ends. The CDR3 runs to 14 residues. The CDR3: CASSLPETYNEQFF. The CDR3 DNA is TGTGCCAGCAGCTTACCAGAAACCTACAATGAGCAGTTCTTC.

The chain joins TRBV5-4 to TRBJ2-1; 12 bases map to TRBD1. This CDR3 spans 15 amino acids. Germline-derived CDR1 and CDR2 are SGHNT and YYREEE (reference sequence). Trimming cost V 0 bases and J 9 bases; bases outside gene matches: 4. The CDR3 bases are TGTGCCAGCAGCTTGGAGGGACAGGGGGCGCTTGAGCAGTTCTTC. The encoded protein is CASSLEGQGALEQFF.

The rearrangement links TRBV5-6 to TRBJ1-5, with unresolved D. Germline V gene sequence: CDR1 SGHDT, CDR2 YYEEEE. The length of the CDR3 is 13 residues. V lost 4 bases and J lost 5, with 10 bases in between. CDR3 residues: CASSRERDQPQHF. The CDR3 DNA follows: TGTGCCAGCAGCCGCGAGAGGGATCAGCCCCAGCATTTT.

This clone has a handful of counts. This rearrangement joins TRBV5-4 to TRBJ2-7; 7 nucleotides align to TRBD2. V was clipped by 0 bases and J by 5 bases; unmatched bases: 2. This CDR3 spans 13 amino acids. CDR1 SGHNT and CDR2 YYREEE come from the germline V gene (reference sequence). The CDR3 DNA reads as TGTGCCAGCAGCTTGGAGGGAGGGGACGAGCAGTACTTC. Protein: CASSLEGGDEQYF.

The chain combines TRBV11-3 with TRBJ2-3; D gene uncertain. Germline V gives CDR1 SGHNT, CDR2 YENEEA. This CDR3 region has 13 residues. Trimming removed 1 base from V and 2 bases from J, with 4 bases in between. In nucleotides, the CDR3 is TGTGCCAGCAGCTTAGGGAACACAGATACGCAGTATTTT. This codes for CASSLGNTDTQYF.

Regarding this clone: The junction departs from the called germline gene at one end, perhaps through a read error. Other DNA sequences of this sample code for an identical CDR3. This chain uses TRBV7-7 with TRBJ2-3; no definite D call. Germline CDR1 and CDR2: SSHAT and FNYEAQ (reference sequence). This CDR3 has 14 amino acids. The CDR3 is CASSLRGSTDTQYF. The DNA for the CDR3 is TGTGCTAGCAGCTTGCGTGGCAGCACAGATACGCAGTATTTT.

The rearrangement joins TRBV28 to TRBJ1-5, with 7 bases lining up with TRBD1. V shed 2 bases, J shed 2 bases, and the junction held 6 bases outside the gene matches. The CDR3 is 16 amino acids. Germline V gene lookup returns CDR1 MDHEN and CDR2 SYDVKM. The CDR3 is CASSLLRTGGNQPQHF. Written as DNA, the CDR3 is TGTGCCAGCAGTTTACTTAGGACAGGCGGCAATCAGCCCCAGCATTTT.

The chain combines TRBV23-1 with TRBJ1-5; D might be TRBD1 (6 bases). TRBV23-1 is assigned to the ORF class and has an uncertain function. This CDR3 has 16 amino acids. V lost 3 bases and J 0 bases, leaving 12 bases between the germline ends. Written as DNA, the CDR3 is TGCGCCAGCAGTCACCGTGACAGGTATAGCAATCAGCCCCAGCATTTT. Translation gives CASSHRDRYSNQPQHF.

This rearrangement joins TRBV11-2 to TRBJ1-6; D not certain. Per germline, CDR1 SGHAT and CDR2 FQNNGV. The CDR3 covers 12 residues. Trimming pared 6 bases from V and 6 bases from J, leaving 6 bases between. CDR3 protein: CASRAINSPLHF. The CDR3 nucleotides read TGTGCCAGCAGAGCCATTAATTCACCCCTCCACTTT.

The chain links TRBV4-1 to TRBJ2-3; D call uncertain. CDR1 is MGHRA and CDR2 is YSYEKL in the germline V gene. V was shortened by 0 bases and J by 6 bases, with 7 bases between the two germline ends. The CDR3 is 13 amino acids. The CDR3 spells CASSQDRSDTQYF. CDR3 coding DNA: TGCGCCAGCAGCCAAGATAGGTCCGATACGCAGTATTTT.

The CDR3 DNA reads as TGTGCCAGCAGCTTGGTCCCCACTGAAGCTTTCTTT. As protein: CASSLVPTEAFF. The chain employs TRBV5-6 and TRBJ1-1; D gene uncertain. Trimming took off 0 bases at V and 4 bases at J, with 4 bases between the two ends. Germline loops: CDR1 SGHDT, CDR2 YYEEEE. The CDR3 consists of 12 residues.

The chain carries TRBV29-1 and TRBJ2-2; D is unclear. V was trimmed by 7 bases and J by 7 bases, leaving 10 bases between them. Germline-derived CDR1 and CDR2 are SQVTM and ANQGSEA. CDR3 length: 11 residues. CDR3 protein: CSAVGSGELFF. Here the CDR3 DNA reads TGCAGCGCTGTGGGAAGCGGGGAGCTGTTTTTT.

V is TRBV30 and J is TRBJ2-1; D gene ambiguous. Germline assignment: CDR1 GTSNPN and CDR2 SVGIG (reference sequence). The CDR3 runs 13 residues. Trimming cost V 3 bases and J 5 bases, with 11 bases left between them. The CDR3 DNA is TGTGCCTGGAGCTCTAACCAGGACAATGAGCAGTTCTTC. It translates to CAWSSNQDNEQFF.

V and J are TRBV27 and TRBJ2-7; 8 bases align to TRBD2. The length of the CDR3 is 16 residues. Germline values: CDR1 MNHEY, CDR2 SMNVEV (reference sequence). V shed 0 bases and J 3 bases; nucleotides not matched to a gene: 7. CDR3 bases: TGTGCCAGCAGTTTATCTGGGGCGGGAGGTCTCTACGAGCAGTACTTC. Protein product: CASSLSGAGGLYEQYF.

This sequence joins TRBV27 and TRBJ1-2; D might be TRBD1 (6 bases). The CDR3 covers 13 residues. Trimming took off 1 base at V and 6 bases at J, with 9 bases between the two ends. Germline V gene lookup returns CDR1 MNHEY and CDR2 SMNVEV (reference sequence). Here the CDR3 reads CASSLWAGDGYTF. The CDR3 region has the DNA TGTGCCAGCAGTTTATGGGCAGGGGATGGCTACACCTTC.

This sequence joins TRBV4-3 and TRBJ1-4, with D unclear. This CDR3 has 13 residues. V was trimmed by 0 bases and J by 4 bases, leaving 3 bases between them. Germline assignment: CDR1 LGHNA and CDR2 YSLEER. Here the CDR3 DNA reads TGCGCCAGCAGCCAAGACATTAATGAAAAACTGTTTTTT. This encodes CASSQDINEKLFF.

This clone appeared once. CDR3: CASSVDSEGRNTEAFF. The CDR3 bases are TGTGCCAGCAGCGTAGACTCAGAGGGGCGGAACACTGAAGCTTTCTTT. This rearrangement joins TRBV9 to TRBJ1-1; tentative D call: TRBD1 (5 bases). The CDR3 length is 16 residues. From germline, CDR1 is SGDLS and CDR2 YYNGEE. The V end was cut by 0 bases, the J end by 1 base, with 13 bases between.

The chain joins TRBV19 to TRBJ2-7; D remains unclear. V was shortened by 2 bases and J by 2 bases, with 7 bases between the two germline ends. The CDR3 spans 13 residues. CDR1 and CDR2 (germline): LNHDA, SQIVND (reference sequence). CDR3 sequence: CASSIRPTYEQYF. CDR3 coding DNA: TGTGCCAGTAGTATACGGCCGACCTACGAGCAGTACTTC.

The CDR3 protein is CASSLGLGVGGELFF. The CDR3 DNA follows: TGTGCCAGCAGCTTAGGTCTCGGGGTTGGCGGGGAGCTGTTTTTT. The rearrangement uses TRBV7-9 and TRBJ2-2, with D maybe TRBD2 (5 bases). The CDR3 loop spans 15 amino acids. Germline V gene data show CDR1 as SEHNR and CDR2 as FQNEAQ (reference sequence). Trimming removed 1 base from V and 7 bases from J, with 13 bases in between.

The chain uses TRBV5-6 and TRBJ2-7; TRBD1 matches 9 bases. Germline trimming cut 0 bases from V and 3 bases from J; bases unmatched to any gene: 4. Per the germline V gene, CDR1 is SGHDT and CDR2 is YYEEEE. There are 15 residues in the CDR3. The CDR3 here is CASSLGDRDVYEQYF. The DNA for the CDR3 is TGTGCCAGCAGCTTGGGGGACAGGGACGTCTACGAGCAGTACTTC. Complete variable domain (other parts from reference TRBV5-6 and TRBJ2-7): DAGVTQSPTHLIKTRGQQVTLRCSPKSGHDTVSWYQQALGQGPQFIFQYYEEEERQRGNFPDRFSGHQFPNYSSELNVNALLLGDSALYLCASSLGDRDVYEQYFGPGTRLTVT.